This is a list of T cell receptor beta chains from one sample in a study of PD-L1 blockade in urothelial cancer. Here immunoSEQ multiplex PCR was the method, and the copy in TCRdb shows in-frame clones only, minus some. The sample records 100,000 to 150,000 clones, about 83% being singletons. The sample in question was PBMCs, obtained around atezolizumab (anti-PD-L1) treatment. These receptors were collected from a man aged 50 or older with urothelial cancer. Both conserved end residues are part of each CDR3. Each record gives: J gene, V gene, clone size, D gene, CDR3 DNA, CDR3 protein. A D gene is named only where the DNA matches it firmly. A clone size is listed for some rows: how often the clone was seen (once, few, many), or a class if it is expanded.

>TRBJ1-5|TRBV30|-|-
TGTGCCTGGAGAAGTGCAGGTCAGCCCCAGCATTTT
CAWRSAGQPQHF
>TRBJ2-3|TRBV5-1|few|TRBD2
TGCGCCAGCAGCTCGGGACTAGTGGGCAGTAGAGGCACGCAGTATTTT
CASSSGLVGSRGTQYF
>TRBJ1-2|TRBV7-9|-|TRBD1
TGTGCCAGCAGCTCCGCCTCAGGGGGCCATGGCTACACCTTC
CASSSASGGHGYTF
>TRBJ1-2|TRBV19|-|-
TGTGCCAGTACGGGGGCATCGTCCAAACGGGAGGACTATGGCTACACCTTC
CASTGASSKREDYGYTF
>TRBJ2-3|TRBV6-5|once|-
TGTGCCAGCACGTTTTCTAGTCGTGATACGCAGTATTTT
CASTFSSRDTQYF
>TRBJ2-2|TRBV5-1|few|TRBD2
TGCGCCAGCAGCTTGACTAGCGGGAGACCCGGGGAGCTGTTTTTT
CASSLTSGRPGELFF
>TRBJ1-2|TRBV14|few|TRBD1
TGTGCCAGCAGCCCTACAGGGGCGTGGGGCTATGGCTACACCTTC
CASSPTGAWGYGYTF
>TRBJ2-4|TRBV30|-|TRBD2
TGTGCCTGGAGTCGTAGCGGGACGGGGGCCAAAAACATTCAGTACTTC
CAWSRSGTGAKNIQYF
>TRBJ2-5|TRBV19|-|TRBD2
TGTGCCAGTAGTATTAGCGGGAGGGCGCGCGAGACCCAGTACTTC
CASSISGRARETQYF
>TRBJ2-7|TRBV5-1|-|TRBD1
TGCGCCAGCAGCCAAGGGACAGAACCCACCTACGAGCAGTACTTC
CASSQGTEPTYEQYF
>TRBJ2-1|TRBV29-1|-|-
TGCAGCGCCGACGGCGGAAGGGAGCAGTTCTTC
CSADGGREQFF
>TRBJ1-2|TRBV7-9|few|TRBD1
TGTGCCAGCAGCTTAGGACAGGGTGGAGATGGCTACACCTTC
CASSLGQGGDGYTF
>TRBJ1-5|TRBV28|-|-
TGTGCCAGCACCTTTACCAGGGCGCCCAATCAGCCCCAGCATTTT
CASTFTRAPNQPQHF
>TRBJ1-6|TRBV6-6|-|TRBD1
TGTGCCTACAGGGGAAATAATTCACCCCTCCACTTT
CAYRGNNSPLHF
>TRBJ2-1|TRBV10-2|-|-
TGCGCCAGCAGGGAGCGCGGGAATTACAATGAGCAGTTCTTC
CASRERGNYNEQFF
>TRBJ2-5|TRBV18|-|-
TGTGCCAGCTCACCAATTGTGCGGGAGACCCAGTACTTC
CASSPIVRETQYF
>TRBJ1-5|TRBV6-1|few|-
TGTGCCAGCAGTACTAATCAGCCCCAGCATTTT
CASSTNQPQHF
>TRBJ2-7|TRBV11-3|-|TRBD2
TGTGCCAGCAGCGGCGGGAGCTCCTACGAGCAGTACTTC
CASSGGSSYEQYF
>TRBJ1-1|TRBV5-1|few|TRBD1
TGCGCCAGCACCCAGGCCCAGGGGGATACTGAAGCTTTCTTT
CASTQAQGDTEAFF
>TRBJ2-1|TRBV7-2|-|-
TGTGCCAGCAGCTTATTAGTACGTGAGCAGTTCTTC
CASSLLVREQFF
>TRBJ1-5|TRBV5-6|-|-
TGTGCCAGCAGCCAGCGGGGGCGTCATCAGCCCCAGCATTTT
CASSQRGRHQPQHF